This TCR beta chain was identified during a study of T cell responses to AZD1222 COVID-19 vaccine. Some clones are missing from TCRdb's copy, which holds only in-frame ones; the method was immunoSEQ multiplex PCR. Of some 120,000 clones detected, roughly 91% appear once; the ten largest clones hold approximately 27%. The sample in question was peripheral blood, obtained on day 0 of AZD1222 vaccination. The TCR comes from an adult in good health.

The chain's CDR3 is CASSTQGWQPQHF. The DNA of the CDR3 is TGTGCCAGTAGTACCCAGGGATGGCAGCCCCAGCATTTT. This chain links TRBV19 with TRBJ1-5, with D tentatively TRBD1 (5 bases). Trimming shortened V by 4 bases and J by 7 bases, and 11 bases separated the two germline ends. The V gene's germline CDR1 is LNHDA and CDR2 SQIVND (reference sequence). CDR3 size: 13 residues.